What follows are 10 T cell receptor beta chains derived from one specimen sequenced in a study of blood T cells in healthy people across ages. A second PCR, run for about 6 to 11 cycles, used a sample-barcoded 5' primer plus a J-beta primer mix. TCRdb re-derived calls from the 5' RACE reads in MiXCR, one entry per CDR3 protein. The data contain hundreds of thousands of distinct CDR3 sequences, around 62% of them singletons. Material: blood. The receptors come from a young man in good health.

The chain recombines TRBV25-1 with TRBJ2-5; the D is unclear. CDR1 and CDR2 (germline): MGHDK, SYGVNS. The CDR3 is 12 residues long. Trimming left V 6 bases short and J 1 base short, with 6 bases between. CDR3 DNA sequence: TGTGCCAGCAGGGGTCCCCAAGAGACCCAGTACTTC. Protein sequence: CASRGPQETQYF.

This clonotype was counted once. The chain links TRBV29-1 to TRBJ2-5; 14 bases map to TRBD2. V shed 2 bases, J shed 11 bases, and the junction held 13 bases outside the gene matches. CDR1 and CDR2 (germline): SQVTM, ANQGSEA. The CDR3 totals 16 residues. The chain's CDR3 is CSVEIPGTSGRGEQYF. DNA of the CDR3: TGCAGCGTTGAAATTCCCGGGACTAGCGGGAGAGGGGAGCAGTACTTC.

The V and J genes are TRBV30 and TRBJ2-1; tentatively, D is TRBD1 (5 bases). The V gene's germline CDR1 is GTSNPN and CDR2 SVGIG (reference sequence). Trimming took 2 bases from V and 0 from J, leaving 11 bases between them. The CDR3 extends over 15 amino acids. CDR3 DNA sequence: TGTGCCTGGAGTTGGGGCACGAGCTCCTACAATGAGCAGTTCTTC. This gives the protein CAWSWGTSSYNEQFF. Full variable domain (remainder filled in from reference TRBV30 and TRBJ2-1): SQTIHQWPATLVQPVGSPLSLECTVEGTSNPNLYWYRQAAGRGLQLLFYSVGIGQISSEVPQNLSASRPQDRQFILSSKKLLLSDSGFYLCAWSWGTSSYNEQFFGPGTRLTVL.

This chain joins TRBV5-1 and TRBJ2-1; D is uncertain. There are 16 residues in the CDR3. The V and J ends lost 2 bases and 5 bases respectively, with 17 bases between them. Germline lookup yields CDR1 SGHRS and CDR2 YFSETQ. CDR3 residues: CASSFKLTLGDNEQFF. In DNA form, the CDR3 reads TGCGCCAGCAGCTTTAAACTTACCCTTGGAGACAATGAGCAGTTCTTC.

V is TRBV3-1 and J is TRBJ2-5; TRBD1 is a possible D gene (6 bases). Trimming shortened V by 2 bases and J by 2 bases, and 12 bases separated the two germline ends. The CDR3 is made up of 15 amino acids. The germline V gene encodes CDR1 LGHDT and CDR2 YNNKEL (reference sequence). CDR3 residues: CASSQQTQGQETQYF. In DNA form, the CDR3 reads TGTGCCAGCAGCCAACAAACTCAGGGGCAAGAGACCCAGTACTTC.

The chain combines TRBV6-1 with TRBJ2-7; D is perhaps TRBD1 or TRBD2 (6 bases each). The J call may not be correct, given that the DNA end is closer to TRBJ2-5. The CDR3 is 15 amino acids. Germline CDR1 MNHNS, CDR2 SASEGT. CDR3 in DNA: TGTGCCAGCAGTGACCTCCGGGGGCATCAAGAGACCCAGTACTTC. This codes for CASSDLRGHQETQYF.

The V and J genes are TRBV5-6 and TRBJ2-4; either TRBD1 or TRBD2 may supply D (5 bases each). V was clipped by 3 bases and J by 13 bases, with 23 bases between them. CDR1 SGHDT and CDR2 YYEEEE come from the germline V gene. The CDR3 length is 15 residues. CDR3 amino acids: CASSWTGQPGKEQYF. CDR3 DNA: TGTGCCAGCAGCTGGACGGGGCAGCCGGGGAAAGAGCAGTACTTC.

V usage is TRBV28 and J usage is TRBJ1-2; maybe TRBD1 (6 bases). This CDR3 region has 13 residues. Trimming stripped 6 bases from V and 5 bases from J, with 13 bases between. CDR1 and CDR2 (germline): MDHEN, SYDVKM. The CDR3 reads CASSPGQRYGYTF. The CDR3 nucleotides are TGTGCCAGCAGCCCTGGACAGAGATATGGCTACACCTTC.

This chain links TRBV6-1 with TRBJ2-7; TRBD2 matches 7 bases. CDR1 MNHNS and CDR2 SASEGT come from the germline V gene. V dropped 11 bases and J dropped 2; count of bases not matched to a gene: 9. CDR3 size: 13 residues. CDR3 residues: CAGGGGVPYEQYF. Here the CDR3 DNA reads TGTGCCGGGGGGGGAGGGGTCCCCTACGAGCAGTACTTC.

The chain carries TRBV29-1 and TRBJ2-7; 7 nucleotides align to TRBD1. TRBJ2-5 explains the end of the DNA better; the J call may be wrong. The CDR3 spans 13 residues. Germline assignment: CDR1 SQVTM and CDR2 ANQGSEA. CDR3 region: CSVLRQGQETQYF. Written as DNA, the CDR3 is TGCAGTGTTCTTCGACAGGGACAAGAGACCCAGTACTTC.